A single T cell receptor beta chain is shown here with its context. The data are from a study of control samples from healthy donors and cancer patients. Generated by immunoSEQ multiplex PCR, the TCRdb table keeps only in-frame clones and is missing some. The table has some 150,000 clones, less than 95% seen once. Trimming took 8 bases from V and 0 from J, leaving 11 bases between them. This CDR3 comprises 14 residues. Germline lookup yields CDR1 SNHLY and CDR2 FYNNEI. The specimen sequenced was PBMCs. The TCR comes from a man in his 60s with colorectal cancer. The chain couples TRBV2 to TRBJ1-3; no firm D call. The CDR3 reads CASGRRNSGNTIYF. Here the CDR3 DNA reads TGTGCCAGCGGGAGACGGAACTCTGGAAACACCATATATTTT.